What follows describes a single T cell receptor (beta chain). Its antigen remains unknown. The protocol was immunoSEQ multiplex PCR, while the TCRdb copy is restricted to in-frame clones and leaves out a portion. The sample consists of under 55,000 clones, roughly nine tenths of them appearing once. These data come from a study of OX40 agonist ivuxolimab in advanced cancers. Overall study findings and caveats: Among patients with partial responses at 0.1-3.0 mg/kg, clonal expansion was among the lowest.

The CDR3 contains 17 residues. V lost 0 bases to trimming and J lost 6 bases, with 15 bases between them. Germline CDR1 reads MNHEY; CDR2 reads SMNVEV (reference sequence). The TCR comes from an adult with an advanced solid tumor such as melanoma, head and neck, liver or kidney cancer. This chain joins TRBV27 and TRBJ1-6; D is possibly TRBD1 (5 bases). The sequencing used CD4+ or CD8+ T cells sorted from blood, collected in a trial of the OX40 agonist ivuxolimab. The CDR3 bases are TGTGCCAGCAGTTTATCCGACCGACAGCAAACTAATTCACCCCTCCACTTT. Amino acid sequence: CASSLSDRQQTNSPLHF.